This T cell receptor (beta chain) originates from a study of cytomegalovirus exposure and HLA in healthy donors. The PCR had 60 Vbeta and 13 Jbeta primers. The protocol was immunoSEQ multiplex PCR, while the TCRdb copy is restricted to in-frame clones and leaves out a portion. The sample has 130,000 or so clones, 75% to 80% seen once; the top ten hold 1.5% to 2%. The germline gives CDR1 LNHDA, CDR2 SQIVND (reference sequence). The CDR3 runs to 15 residues. Trimming removed 5 bases from V and 2 bases from J; junction bases left unmatched: 9. The TCR comes from a female donor in good health and CMV-seronegative. The sample consisted of PBMCs. The chain combines TRBV19 with TRBJ2-7, with TRBD2 matching over 7 bases. The CDR3 protein is CASSLGGTAPYEQYF. The CDR3 DNA reads TGTGCCAGTAGTCTCGGGGGGACGGCCCCCTACGAGCAGTACTTC.